A selection of T cell receptor beta chains follows, all from one sample in a study of blood T cell repertoires in COVID-19. The method was immunoSEQ multiplex PCR; TCRdb's version includes in-frame clones alone and lacks a portion of them. The repertoire holds about 300,000 clones, approximately 84% seen once, with less than 11% in the top ten. The sample comprised PBMCs or T cells enriched from blood (not recorded which). These receptors were collected from a woman under 30 who had recovered from COVID-19. Both conserved end residues are part of each CDR3. A D gene is named only where the DNA matches it firmly. Size tells how often a clone was seen (once, few, many) or the class of an expanded clone, and some rows leave it out.

-	-	TRBV3-1/TRBV3-2	TRBJ2-7	CASSQVADSYEQYF	TGTGCCAGCAGCCAAGTCGCGGACTCCTACGAGCAGTACTTC
-	-	TRBV7-9	TRBJ1-1	CASSAYSSEAFF	TGTGCCAGCAGCGCCTACAGTTCTGAAGCTTTCTTT
-	-	TRBV28	TRBJ2-2	CASSLRSLINTGELFF	TGTGCCAGCAGTTTACGTAGCTTGATAAACACCGGGGAGCTGTTTTTT
-	-	TRBV7-2	TRBJ2-1	CASSPRTETRFF	TGTGCCAGCAGCCCCAGGACAGAAACCCGGTTCTTC
-	-	TRBV19	TRBJ2-7	CASSIGHSYEQYF	TGTGCCAGTAGTATAGGGCACAGCTACGAGCAGTACTTC
-	TRBD2	TRBV2	TRBJ2-7	CASRQGLGRKQYF	TGTGCCAGCAGGCAGGGACTAGGCCGCAAGCAGTACTTC
-	TRBD1	TRBV24-1	TRBJ2-1	CATSDWTGGRTGRGDEQFF	TGTGCCACCAGTGATTGGACAGGGGGGAGGACGGGACGAGGCGATGAGCAGTTCTTC
-	-	TRBV2	TRBJ1-2	CASSSWTDLWYGYTF	TGTGCCAGCAGTTCTTGGACAGACCTCTGGTATGGCTACACCTTC
-	-	TRBV5-4	TRBJ2-3	CASSLAETDTQYF	TGTGCCAGCAGCTTGGCCGAGACAGATACGCAGTATTTT
-	-	TRBV3-1/TRBV3-2	TRBJ1-2	CASSPLLGTANYGYTF	TGTGCCAGCAGCCCTCTCCTAGGAACGGCTAACTATGGCTACACCTTC
-	TRBD1	TRBV19	TRBJ1-2	CASSRNRDSASGYTF	TGTGCCAGTAGTAGGAACCGGGACAGCGCCTCAGGCTACACCTTC
few	-	TRBV5-1	TRBJ2-2	CASSLQEVGNTGELFF	TGCGCCAGCAGCTTGCAGGAGGTGGGGAACACCGGGGAGCTGTTTTTT
-	TRBD2	TRBV10-1	TRBJ2-1	CASSEGTSNEQFF	TGCGCCAGCAGTGAGGGGACTAGTAATGAGCAGTTCTTC
-	-	TRBV11-2	TRBJ2-7	CASSSWETSYEQYF	TGTGCCAGCAGCTCATGGGAGACGTCCTACGAGCAGTACTTC
-	TRBD1	TRBV3-1/TRBV3-2	TRBJ1-1	CASSMGQENTEAFF	TGTGCCAGCAGCATGGGACAGGAGAACACTGAAGCTTTCTTT
-	TRBD2	TRBV7-3	TRBJ2-1	CASSLIGGTSGGAAYNEQFF	TGTGCCAGCAGCTTAATTGGCGGGACTAGCGGGGGGGCCGCCTACAATGAGCAGTTCTTC
-	-	TRBV28	TRBJ1-1	CASSSGGEVAEAFF	TGTGCCAGCAGCAGCGGAGGTGAGGTTGCTGAAGCTTTCTTT
once	-	TRBV2	TRBJ2-7	CASSESGTQYSVPSEQYF	TGTGCCAGCAGTGAATCCGGGACACAGTATTCGGTACCTTCCGAGCAGTACTTC
-	-	TRBV15	TRBJ2-7	CATSRDGQFEQYF	TGTGCCACCAGCAGAGACGGACAGTTCGAGCAGTACTTC
-	-	TRBV27	TRBJ2-2	CASSLSTEPGELFF	TGTGCCAGCAGTTTATCTACAGAACCCGGGGAGCTGTTTTTT
-	-	TRBV6-2/TRBV6-3	TRBJ1-1	CASSYDIQGIHTEAFF	TGTGCCAGCAGTTACGATATCCAGGGGATACACACTGAAGCTTTCTTT
-	TRBD1	TRBV19	TRBJ1-2	CASSIPRTGEDGYTF	TGTGCCAGTAGTATACCTCGGACAGGGGAAGATGGCTACACCTTC
-	-	TRBV18	TRBJ1-2	CASSPEEYGYTF	TGTGCCAGCTCACCTGAAGAGTATGGCTACACCTTC
-	-	TRBV28	TRBJ2-7	CASSPRDVEQYF	TGTGCCAGCAGTCCGAGAGATGTCGAGCAGTACTTC
-	-	TRBV5-1	TRBJ1-6	CASSLAGGVSPLHF	TGCGCCAGCAGCTTGGCCGGGGGGGTCTCACCCCTCCACTTT
-	-	TRBV27	TRBJ1-1	CASSLSGAVTEAFF	TGTGCCAGCAGTTTATCGGGCGCAGTCACTGAAGCTTTCTTT
-	TRBD1	TRBV7-9	TRBJ1-2	CASSSPHRGQNYGYTF	TGTGCCAGCAGCTCACCCCACAGGGGGCAGAACTATGGCTACACCTTC
-	-	TRBV10-3	TRBJ1-2	CAISETGDYGYTF	TGTGCCATCAGTGAAACGGGGGACTATGGCTACACCTTC
-	-	TRBV28	TRBJ1-2	CASSSGVVGYTF	TGTGCCAGCAGTTCAGGGGTGGTTGGCTACACCTTC
-	-	TRBV27	TRBJ2-3	CASSSGSRPDTQYF	TGTGCCAGCAGTTCGGGTAGTAGGCCAGATACGCAGTATTTT
few	TRBD1	TRBV3-1/TRBV3-2	TRBJ2-6	CASSQDFPFDRGDLSGANVLTF	TGTGCCAGCAGCCAAGATTTCCCGTTCGACAGGGGGGACCTCTCTGGGGCCAACGTCCTGACTTTC
-	TRBD1	TRBV6-5	TRBJ1-2	CASSLRDRGSYGYTF	TGTGCCAGCAGTCTACGGGACAGGGGTTCCTATGGCTACACCTTC
-	-	TRBV12-2	TRBJ2-1	CASRPSRDFHNEQFF	TGTGCAAGTCGCCCGTCCCGGGACTTCCACAATGAGCAGTTCTTC
-	-	TRBV18	TRBJ1-1	CASSPPRTRFPDTMNTEAFF	TGTGCCAGCTCACCTCCACGGACAAGGTTCCCGGATACCATGAACACTGAAGCTTTCTTT
-	-	TRBV28	TRBJ1-2	CASSLVTAHDGYTF	TGTGCCAGCAGTTTAGTGACAGCCCACGACGGCTACACCTTC
-	TRBD1	TRBV6-5	TRBJ1-3	CASRSTGAGNTIYF	TGTGCCAGCAGGTCGACAGGGGCCGGAAACACCATATATTTT
-	-	TRBV18	TRBJ2-1	CASSPERGTHSYNEQFF	TGTGCCAGCTCACCTGAGAGGGGGACCCACTCCTACAATGAGCAGTTCTTC
-	-	TRBV5-1	TRBJ2-1	CASSLGTANLNEQFF	TGCGCCAGCAGCTTGGGGACAGCTAACCTCAATGAGCAGTTCTTC
-	TRBD1	TRBV6-4	TRBJ2-1	CASSEMTGNEQFF	TGTGCCAGCAGTGAGATGACAGGGAATGAGCAGTTCTTC
-	TRBD2	TRBV7-3	TRBJ2-1	CASSLTSGGLKEQFF	TGTGCCAGCAGCTTGACTAGCGGGGGCCTCAAGGAGCAGTTCTTC
-	-	TRBV10-2	TRBJ2-1	CASSEGVYNEQFF	TGCGCCAGCAGTGAAGGGGTCTACAATGAGCAGTTCTTC
-	-	TRBV27	TRBJ2-6	CASSFGAAGANVLTF	TGTGCCAGCAGTTTTGGAGCGGCCGGGGCCAACGTCCTGACTTTC
-	TRBD2	TRBV6-6	TRBJ2-1	CASSRTGTSGTQAYNEQFF	TGTGCCAGCAGTCGAACCGGGACTAGCGGGACTCAGGCCTACAATGAGCAGTTCTTC
-	-	TRBV3-1/TRBV3-2	TRBJ2-5	CASSHDLGRETQYF	TGTGCCAGCAGCCACGATCTGGGGAGGGAGACCCAGTACTTC
-	-	TRBV5-1	TRBJ2-5	CASSLVVQETQYF	TGCGCCAGCAGCTTGGTCGTTCAAGAGACCCAGTACTTC
-	-	TRBV12-3/TRBV12-4	TRBJ2-5	CASRRTQDETQYF	TGTGCCAGCAGGCGGACACAGGATGAGACCCAGTACTTC
-	-	TRBV28	TRBJ1-5	CASSKTGDSNQPQHF	TGTGCCAGCAGCAAGACAGGAGATAGCAATCAGCCCCAGCATTTT
once	TRBD1	TRBV7-9	TRBJ1-5	CASSPIPGQGTGNQPQHF	TGTGCCAGCAGCCCCATACCGGGACAGGGGACGGGCAATCAGCCCCAGCATTTT
-	TRBD1	TRBV10-1	TRBJ1-2	CASSDGTDNYGYTF	TGCGCCAGCAGCGATGGGACAGATAACTATGGCTACACCTTC
-	-	TRBV19	TRBJ1-1	CASRKGPLNTEAFF	TGTGCCAGTAGGAAGGGGCCCCTGAACACTGAAGCTTTCTTT
-	-	TRBV7-2	TRBJ1-5	CASSLESGAPQPQHF	TGTGCCAGCAGCTTAGAGAGCGGGGCCCCTCAGCCCCAGCATTTT